This T cell receptor (beta chain) was identified in a study of blood T cell repertoires in COVID-19. For the study at large: Samples of COVID-19 (acute and convalescent) were obtained from the United States, Italy and Spain.

Per the authors' pipeline: Reference gene primer amplification yielded estimated nucleated cell counts. Repertoires were generated with immunoSEQ multiplex PCR, while TCRdb's copy carries only in-frame clones and drops some. V, J and clone size were drawn from that table, and D and trimming were deduced from the DNA. The repertoire holds about 240,000 clones, with about 85% as singletons. V shed 6 bases, J shed 2 bases, and the junction held 3 bases outside the gene matches. CDR3 length: 15 amino acids. Germline CDR1 is SQVTM and CDR2 is ANQGSEA. Only one count was recorded for this clone. The source of this sequence is a woman in her sixties with active or convalescent COVID-19. The V and J genes are TRBV29-1 and TRBJ2-3; 15 bases map to TRBD2. The sequencing sample was made of peripheral blood. CDR3: CSVGTSGGHTDTQYF. The CDR3 DNA reads as TGCAGCGTGGGGACTAGCGGGGGGCACACAGATACGCAGTATTTT.